This entry features one T cell receptor beta chain sequence. The sample is drawn from a study of cytomegalovirus exposure and HLA in healthy donors. The CDR3 is 15 amino acids. J was trimmed by 5 bases and V by 4 bases; bases with no gene match: 7. Germline CDR1 and CDR2: MDHEN and SYDVKM. PCR primers comprised 60 Vbeta and 13 Jbeta primers. Data came from immunoSEQ multiplex PCR; TCRdb stores just in-frame clones and leaves some out. The data include roughly 46,000 clones; the top ten clones carry about 1.1%. The TCR originated in a woman aged 35 to 49 in good health and CMV-seronegative. The sample taken for sequencing was PBMCs. The V gene is TRBV28, the J gene TRBJ2-5, with TRBD1 identical over 10 bases. The CDR3 loop is CASSSHDRGRETQYF. Written as DNA, the CDR3 is TGTGCCAGCAGTTCTCATGACAGGGGGCGGGAGACCCAGTACTTC. Filled out from reference TRBV28 and TRBJ2-5, the complete variable domain reads DVKVTQSSRYLVKRTGEKVFLECVQDMDHENMFWYRQDPGLGLRLIYFSYDVKMKEKGDIPEGYSVSREKKERFSLILESASTNQTSMYLCASSSHDRGRETQYFGPGTRLLVL.